These 18 T cell receptor beta chains originate from one sample sequenced in a study of T cell responses to AZD1222 COVID-19 vaccine. Data came from immunoSEQ multiplex PCR; TCRdb stores just in-frame clones and leaves some out. Counted here are around 70,000 clones, 79% occurring once; the ten biggest clones make up about a quarter. Sequencing used peripheral blood, obtained on day 0 of MenACWY control vaccination. These receptors were obtained from an adult in good health.

The chain has TRBV5-5 and TRBJ2-7, with D possibly matching TRBD2 (5 bases). V dropped 3 bases and J dropped 4 bases, with 11 bases sitting between them. The CDR3 sequence is 13 residues long. CDR1 SGHKS and CDR2 YYEKEE come from the germline V gene (reference sequence). For the CDR3, the DNA is TGTGCCAGCAGCTGGGAGCCCCAGTACGAGCAGTACTTC. As protein: CASSWEPQYEQYF.

The chain joins TRBV30 to TRBJ1-3; no reliable D call. This CDR3 spans 12 amino acids. Germline values: CDR1 GTSNPN, CDR2 SVGIG (reference sequence). V lost 5 bases and J 0 bases, leaving 5 bases between the germline ends. The CDR3 loop is CAWAFSGNTIYF. CDR3 coding DNA: TGTGCCTGGGCCTTCTCTGGAAACACCATATATTTT.

The DNA of the CDR3 is TGTGCCAGCAGCTTATCCGGACAGGGAAACACCATATATTTT. It yields the protein CASSLSGQGNTIYF. The chain combines TRBV7-2 with TRBJ1-3; D is perhaps TRBD1 (6 bases). The CDR3 has 14 residues. Germline V gene lookup returns CDR1 SGHTA and CDR2 FQGNSA. Trimming cost V 2 bases and J 4 bases, with 9 bases left between them.

On this clone: The junction departs from the called germline gene at one end, perhaps through a read error. The CDR3 reads CATSLDGGSAGNEQFF. The DNA of the CDR3 is TGTGCCACCAGCTTAGATGGGGGTTCGGCAGGCAATGAGCAGTTCTTC. V usage is TRBV7-9 and J usage is TRBJ2-1, with D possibly being TRBD1 or TRBD2 (5 bases each). Germline CDR1 is SEHNR and CDR2 is FQNEAQ (reference sequence). The length of the CDR3 is 16 residues.

The rearrangement links TRBV19 to TRBJ1-6; D is possibly TRBD1 (6 bases). Germline V gives CDR1 LNHDA, CDR2 SQIVND (reference sequence). Trimming cost V 2 bases and J 5 bases, with 16 bases left between them. The CDR3 loop spans 17 amino acids. This CDR3 is CASSIRGSRGNNSPLHF. Written as DNA, the CDR3 is TGTGCCAGTAGTATAAGGGGGTCCAGAGGTAATAATTCACCCCTCCACTTT.

A few counts support this clone. This chain links TRBV3-1 (or the pseudogene TRBV3-2) with TRBJ1-2; D not resolved. The CDR3 consists of 17 residues. The V end was cut by 0 bases, the J end by 2 bases, with 16 bases between. Germline lookup yields CDR1 LGHDT and CDR2 YNNKEL (reference sequence). The CDR3 coding sequence is TGTGCCAGCAGCCAAGAGAGTGTAAAAGGCCCAAACTATGGCTACACCTTC. As protein: CASSQESVKGPNYGYTF.

The J gene is TRBJ2-7, the V gene TRBV9; 9 bases are a match to TRBD1. The CDR3 has 15 amino acids. The V gene's germline CDR1 is SGDLS and CDR2 YYNGEE. V lost 0 bases to trimming and J lost 5 bases; unmatched junction nucleotides: 6. CDR3 protein: CASSVGGQGRHEQYF. CDR3 DNA sequence: TGTGCCAGCAGCGTAGGGGGACAGGGCCGGCACGAGCAGTACTTC.

V and J are TRBV19 and TRBJ1-5; D gene uncertain. The CDR3 runs 12 residues. Trimming shortened V by 9 bases and J by 3 bases, and 9 bases separated the two germline ends. The germline gives CDR1 LNHDA, CDR2 SQIVND (reference sequence). The CDR3 DNA is TGTGCCAGCAGGAAGAACAATCAGCCCCAGCATTTT. Protein sequence: CASRKNNQPQHF.

This chain uses TRBV19 with TRBJ1-2; a possible D gene is TRBD1 (6 bases). Trimming removed 3 bases from V and 5 bases from J, with 10 bases in between. CDR1 and CDR2 from the germline V gene are LNHDA and SQIVND (reference sequence). The CDR3 sequence is 13 residues long. Here the CDR3 reads CASSIGTRYGYTF. The CDR3 nucleotides are TGTGCCAGTAGTATCGGGACACGTTATGGCTACACCTTC.

This sequence joins TRBV18 and TRBJ2-1; 9 positions match TRBD1. This CDR3 has 15 amino acids. Germline-derived CDR1 and CDR2 are KGHSH and LQKENI. V dropped 0 bases and J dropped 7; count of bases not matched to a gene: 4. Here the CDR3 DNA reads TGTGCCAGCTCACCACCTACAGGGGGCAAAAATGAGCAGTTCTTC. This encodes CASSPPTGGKNEQFF.

The rearrangement uses TRBV7-8 and TRBJ2-1; D tentatively fits TRBD1 or TRBD2 (5 bases each). V lost 5 bases and J 1 base, leaving 15 bases between the germline ends. Germline CDR1 is SGHVS and CDR2 is FQNEAQ. The CDR3 contains 16 residues. CDR3 region: CASSPRDQRSYNEQFF. CDR3 bases: TGTGCCAGCAGCCCCCGGGACCAGCGGTCCTACAATGAGCAGTTCTTC.

The genes are TRBV29-1 and TRBJ2-1; tentative D call: TRBD1 (5 bases). Trimming left V 5 bases short and J 7 bases short, with 9 bases between. Germline V lookup: CDR1 SQVTM, CDR2 ANQGSEA. The CDR3 is made up of 11 amino acids. The CDR3 sequence: CSVFRVNEQFF. DNA of the CDR3: TGCAGCGTTTTCAGGGTGAATGAGCAGTTCTTC.

The V gene is TRBV5-1, the J gene TRBJ2-3, with D possibly being TRBD1 (5 bases). The ends were cut back, 3 bases at V and 4 bases at J, with 21 bases in the middle. CDR1 and CDR2 from the germline V gene are SGHRS and YFSETQ. The CDR3 is 17 amino acids. The CDR3 DNA sequence: TGCGCCAGCAGCTCGCCATTCCCGGCAGGGTTTCCAGATACGCAGTATTTT. Translating gives CASSSPFPAGFPDTQYF. Drawing the rest from reference TRBV5-1 and TRBJ2-3, the complete variable domain is KAGVTQTPRYLIKTRGQQVTLSCSPISGHRSVSWYQQTPGQGLQFLFEYFSETQRNKGNFPGRFSGRQFSNSRSEMNVSTLELGDSALYLCASSSPFPAGFPDTQYFGPGTRLTVL.

The V gene is TRBV4-1, the J gene TRBJ1-2; tentative D call: TRBD1 (5 bases). This CDR3 contains 15 residues. V lost 0 bases, J lost 7 bases, and 15 bases lay in between. The germline gives CDR1 MGHRA, CDR2 YSYEKL. For the CDR3, the DNA is TGCGCCAGCAGCCAAGATCGGGGGTTAAGTAGTGGCTACACCTTC. Translating it yields CASSQDRGLSSGYTF.

The chain is built from TRBV6-6 and TRBJ1-1; D is undetermined. Germline CDR1 and CDR2: MNHNY and SVGAGI (reference sequence). The CDR3 loop spans 12 amino acids. Trimming took off 5 bases at V and 0 bases at J, with 4 bases between the two ends. The CDR3 DNA reads TGTGCCAGCAGTAGAATGAACACTGAAGCTTTCTTT. It translates to CASSRMNTEAFF.

V usage is TRBV6-5 and J usage is TRBJ2-3, with D perhaps matching TRBD2 (6 bases). Germline CDR1 MNHEY, CDR2 SVGAGI. Trimming cost V 8 bases and J 4 bases, with 10 bases left between them. This CDR3 has 12 residues. The CDR3 loop reads CASGSSADTQYF. For the CDR3, the DNA is TGTGCCAGCGGGTCTAGCGCAGATACGCAGTATTTT.

The V call is TRBV6-2 or TRBV6-3, the J call TRBJ2-1, with D unresolved. V lost 4 bases to trimming and J lost 4 bases, with 11 bases between them. Germline V gene sequence: CDR1 MNHEY, CDR2 SVGEGT. The CDR3 contains 14 residues. The CDR3 reads CASSSSPNYNEQFF. The CDR3 coding sequence is TGTGCCAGCAGTTCCTCTCCGAATTACAATGAGCAGTTCTTC.

This chain joins TRBV19 and TRBJ1-3; unclear D gene. V lost 5 bases to trimming and J lost 0 bases, with 17 bases between them. Germline CDR1 is LNHDA and CDR2 is SQIVND (reference sequence). The CDR3 loop spans 17 amino acids. The CDR3 DNA follows: TGTGCCAGTAGTGCAACCGGGCTCCAGAGCTCTGGAAACACCATATATTTT. Protein sequence: CASSATGLQSSGNTIYF.